Given below is one T cell receptor (beta chain) in context. Its target is unknown. The CDR3 totals 14 residues. With 7 bases clipped from V and 0 bases from J, the junction kept 5 bases outside the gene matches. The germline V gene has CDR1 SNHLY and CDR2 FYNNEI. The sample comes from a study of shared clonotypes between healthy human individuals. Study as a whole: Researchers assigned three CD4 naive, three CD4 memory, two CD8 naive and one CD8 memory plate to each donor. Study-wide points: Naive subsets typically showed greater estimated richness than memory subsets.

Naive CD8 isolation took CD45RO-negative cells positively selected for CCR7 and excluded terminally differentiated effector memory CD45RA+ cells. Profiled with immunoSEQ multiplex PCR; TCRdb holds only in-frame clones, not every one. Of 2 million or so clones listed, about 95% are singletons. This TCR derives from a man aged 18 to 29 in good health. The specimen sequenced was naive CD8+ T cells sorted from blood. The chain carries TRBV2 and TRBJ2-5; 7 bases are shared with TRBD1. CDR3 amino acids: CASTGQIYQETQYF. The CDR3 bases are TGTGCCAGCACGGGACAGATTTACCAAGAGACCCAGTACTTC.